The rows below give T cell receptor beta chains drawn from one sample of a study of post-analysis software for immune sequencing data. One entry per CDR3 protein results from TCRdb running MiXCR on the PCR reads. The sample yields 150,000 to 200,000 distinct CDR3 sequences, 35% to 40% seen once. The sequencing here drew on blood, taken after autologous hematopoietic stem cell transplantation. These receptors originate from a girl between 5 and 17 years old with multiple sclerosis. The CDR3 runs from the conserved cysteine through the conserved F or W. Each record gives: V gene, J gene, D gene, clone size, CDR3 DNA, CDR3 protein. The D gene is left open where the match is weak. Not every row has a clone size; where given, it reads once, few, many or a size class.

v_call: TRBV29-1
j_call: TRBJ2-5
d_call: TRBD2
clone_size: .
cdr3_nt: TGCAGCGGGGGACTAGCGGCACAAGAGACCCAGTACTTC
cdr3_aa: CSGGLAAQETQYF

v_call: TRBV4-3
j_call: TRBJ2-1
d_call: TRBD1
clone_size: .
cdr3_nt: TGCGCCAGCAGCCAACTCAGGGGGCCCAACAATGAGCAGTTCTTC
cdr3_aa: CASSQLRGPNNEQFF

v_call: TRBV6-2/TRBV6-3
j_call: TRBJ2-7
d_call: .
clone_size: .
cdr3_nt: TGTGCCAGCAGCCTACAGGGATACGAGCAGTACTTC
cdr3_aa: CASSLQGYEQYF

v_call: TRBV20-1
j_call: TRBJ2-4
d_call: TRBD2
clone_size: .
cdr3_nt: TGCAGTGCTAGAGATCTTCGGACTAGCGGGATCGAAAACATTCAGTACTTC
cdr3_aa: CSARDLRTSGIENIQYF

v_call: TRBV12-3/TRBV12-4
j_call: TRBJ2-7
d_call: TRBD1
clone_size: few
cdr3_nt: TGTGCCAGCAGTTCGATTCTAATACAGGGGGCGTACGAGCAGTACTTC
cdr3_aa: CASSSILIQGAYEQYF

v_call: TRBV6-2/TRBV6-3
j_call: TRBJ2-5
d_call: .
clone_size: .
cdr3_nt: TGTGCCAGCAGTTCCCCGAGAGCGCAGTACTTC
cdr3_aa: CASSSPRAQYF

v_call: TRBV27
j_call: TRBJ1-1
d_call: .
clone_size: many
cdr3_nt: TGTGCCAGCAGTTTAGGCCAGCACACTGAAGCTTTCTTT
cdr3_aa: CASSLGQHTEAFF

v_call: TRBV19
j_call: TRBJ2-7
d_call: TRBD1
clone_size: .
cdr3_nt: TGTGCCAGTAGCCCGACAGGGTCAGACGAGCAGTACTTC
cdr3_aa: CASSPTGSDEQYF

v_call: TRBV20-1
j_call: TRBJ2-5
d_call: TRBD2
clone_size: few
cdr3_nt: TGCAGTGCTAGTCGGGGGGCTAGCGGGAGCGAGGAGACCCAGTACTTC
cdr3_aa: CSASRGASGSEETQYF

v_call: TRBV20-1
j_call: TRBJ1-1
d_call: TRBD1
clone_size: few
cdr3_nt: TGCAGTGCTAGAGTGAAGGACAGGAGAGCTAAAGCTTTCTTT
cdr3_aa: CSARVKDRRAKAFF

v_call: TRBV21-1
j_call: TRBJ2-1
d_call: .
clone_size: .
cdr3_nt: TGTGCCTGCAGCAAAGCGAAATTACCGGGACAGGGCGAGCGACTAGCAATAAATGAGCAGTTCTTC
cdr3_aa: CACSKAKLPGQGERLAINEQFF

v_call: TRBV4-3
j_call: TRBJ1-2
d_call: .
clone_size: once
cdr3_nt: TGCGCCAGCAGCCAGGACTCAGATGGAATATATGGCTACACCTTC
cdr3_aa: CASSQDSDGIYGYTF

v_call: TRBV20-1
j_call: TRBJ2-1
d_call: .
clone_size: few
cdr3_nt: TGCAGTGCTAGACAACCCACCGGGGATCCCGGGGACAATGAGCAGTTCTTC
cdr3_aa: CSARQPTGDPGDNEQFF

v_call: TRBV20-1
j_call: TRBJ1-2
d_call: .
clone_size: .
cdr3_nt: TGCAGTGCTAGCCCCAGGGGCGGAGTATACTATGGCTACACCTTC
cdr3_aa: CSASPRGGVYYGYTF

v_call: TRBV7-8
j_call: TRBJ2-5
d_call: .
clone_size: .
cdr3_nt: TGTGCCAGCAGCTTAGCGCTGGCTGGGGCCCAGTACTTC
cdr3_aa: CASSLALAGAQYF

v_call: TRBV11-2
j_call: TRBJ2-1
d_call: .
clone_size: .
cdr3_nt: TGTGCCAGCAGCTTGAGGACATTCTACAATGAGCAGGTCTTC
cdr3_aa: CASSLRTFYNEQVF

v_call: TRBV6-4
j_call: TRBJ1-1
d_call: .
clone_size: .
cdr3_nt: TGTGCCAGCAGTGCTTCGATGGGTACTCAAGCTTTCTTT
cdr3_aa: CASSASMGTQAFF

v_call: TRBV7-9
j_call: TRBJ2-1
d_call: .
clone_size: .
cdr3_nt: TGTGCCAGCAGCTCCTACACCAATGAGCAGTTCTTC
cdr3_aa: CASSSYTNEQFF

v_call: TRBV6-2/TRBV6-3
j_call: TRBJ1-2
d_call: .
clone_size: .
cdr3_nt: TGTGCCAGCAGTTACCGCAACAGGGTTAACTATGGCTACACCTTC
cdr3_aa: CASSYRNRVNYGYTF

v_call: TRBV6-4
j_call: TRBJ2-3
d_call: TRBD2
clone_size: many
cdr3_nt: TGTGCCAGCGCGGACTCGGCGGGGGGCACAGATACGCAGTATTTT
cdr3_aa: CASADSAGGTDTQYF

v_call: TRBV19
j_call: TRBJ2-1
d_call: .
clone_size: many
cdr3_nt: TGTGCCAGTAGTATCCAGGTGCTTACCTACAATGAGCAGTTCTTC
cdr3_aa: CASSIQVLTYNEQFF

v_call: TRBV16
j_call: TRBJ2-5
d_call: .
clone_size: few
cdr3_nt: TGTGCCAGCAGCCAATTAGCGGAGTCAGAGACCCAGTACTTC
cdr3_aa: CASSQLAESETQYF

v_call: TRBV29-1
j_call: TRBJ1-3
d_call: .
clone_size: .
cdr3_nt: TGCAGCGCCACTGATCGCCGACACTCTGGAAACACCATATATTTT
cdr3_aa: CSATDRRHSGNTIYF

v_call: TRBV28
j_call: TRBJ2-7
d_call: .
clone_size: .
cdr3_nt: TGTGCCAGCACTCCCCAGGGCCCCCAGGGGACGTACGAGCAGTACTTC
cdr3_aa: CASTPQGPQGTYEQYF

v_call: TRBV7-7
j_call: TRBJ2-5
d_call: .
clone_size: few
cdr3_nt: TGTGCTAGCAGCTTTAGCAGGTCCTTAGGAGAGACCCAGTACTTC
cdr3_aa: CASSFSRSLGETQYF

v_call: TRBV18
j_call: TRBJ2-7
d_call: .
clone_size: .
cdr3_nt: TGTGCCAGCTCACCTGCTCCCTCCTACGAGCAGTACTTC
cdr3_aa: CASSPAPSYEQYF

v_call: TRBV7-8
j_call: TRBJ1-4
d_call: TRBD1
clone_size: few
cdr3_nt: TGTGCCAGCAGCCCCATCCGCGGACAGGGTGCTGAAAAACTGTTTTTT
cdr3_aa: CASSPIRGQGAEKLFF

v_call: TRBV7-2
j_call: TRBJ2-5
d_call: .
clone_size: .
cdr3_nt: TGTGCCAGCAGGACGAGGGAGAGGTATGAGCAGTACTTC
cdr3_aa: CASRTRERYEQYF

v_call: TRBV5-1
j_call: TRBJ1-2
d_call: TRBD1
clone_size: many
cdr3_nt: TGCGCCAGCAGCCCCGGACAGGGGTGGTATGGCTACACCTTC
cdr3_aa: CASSPGQGWYGYTF

v_call: TRBV14
j_call: TRBJ1-1
d_call: .
clone_size: .
cdr3_nt: TGTGCCAGCAGCCCTATAAGGAACACTGAAGCTTTCTTT
cdr3_aa: CASSPIRNTEAFF

v_call: TRBV12-3/TRBV12-4
j_call: TRBJ1-1
d_call: TRBD1
clone_size: few
cdr3_nt: TGTGCCAGCAGTGCACGGAGAATGTTGGCAGGGGGTAACACTGAAGCTTTCTTT
cdr3_aa: CASSARRMLAGGNTEAFF

v_call: TRBV7-2
j_call: TRBJ2-7
d_call: TRBD2
clone_size: few
cdr3_nt: TGTGCCAGCAGCCCAGGACTAGCGGACTCCTACGAGCAGTACTTC
cdr3_aa: CASSPGLADSYEQYF

v_call: TRBV29-1
j_call: TRBJ2-4
d_call: .
clone_size: .
cdr3_nt: TGCAGCGCCCCGGCAGGTTATTCCGGAGTGGTATTAAGTCGGTTAGCCAAAAACACTCAGTACTTC
cdr3_aa: CSAPAGYSGVVLSRLAKNTQYF

v_call: TRBV18
j_call: TRBJ1-2
d_call: .
clone_size: few
cdr3_nt: TGTGCCAGCTCACGAACAGGGTTGGAGGGCTACACCTTC
cdr3_aa: CASSRTGLEGYTF

v_call: TRBV12-3/TRBV12-4
j_call: TRBJ2-5
d_call: TRBD2
clone_size: once
cdr3_nt: TGTGCCAGCAGTACCGGGACTAGCGGCCAAGAGACCCAGTACTTC
cdr3_aa: CASSTGTSGQETQYF

v_call: TRBV6-2/TRBV6-3
j_call: TRBJ2-1
d_call: .
clone_size: .
cdr3_nt: TGTGCCAGCAGCAACGATATTTACAATGAGCAGTTCTTC
cdr3_aa: CASSNDIYNEQFF

v_call: TRBV5-6
j_call: TRBJ2-7
d_call: .
clone_size: few
cdr3_nt: TGTGCCAGCAGCTTGGGCGGCGGCGGCCCCTACGAGCAGTACTTC
cdr3_aa: CASSLGGGGPYEQYF

v_call: TRBV20-1
j_call: TRBJ1-2
d_call: TRBD1
clone_size: .
cdr3_nt: TGCAGTGCTAGGGGGACAGGTGCTTATGGCTACACCTTC
cdr3_aa: CSARGTGAYGYTF

v_call: TRBV29-1
j_call: TRBJ2-1
d_call: .
clone_size: few
cdr3_nt: TGCAGCGTTGTCTGGGCGGCTTCCTACAATGAGCAGTTCTTC
cdr3_aa: CSVVWAASYNEQFF

v_call: TRBV3-1
j_call: TRBJ2-5
d_call: .
clone_size: .
cdr3_nt: TGTGCCAGCAGCCAGCAGTGGACAGAAGAGACCCAGTACTTC
cdr3_aa: CASSQQWTEETQYF

v_call: TRBV6-5
j_call: TRBJ2-1
d_call: TRBD2
clone_size: few
cdr3_nt: TGTGCCAGCAGTTTCGGGACTAGCGTGGGCTACAATGAGCAGTTCTTC
cdr3_aa: CASSFGTSVGYNEQFF

v_call: TRBV20-1
j_call: TRBJ2-5
d_call: TRBD2
clone_size: few
cdr3_nt: TGCAGTGCTTCAGGGACTAGCGGGAGAGAAAAAGAGACCCAGTACTTC
cdr3_aa: CSASGTSGREKETQYF

v_call: TRBV6-5
j_call: TRBJ1-1
d_call: .
clone_size: .
cdr3_nt: TGTGCCAGCAGTTCCCCCGGCAGGGGAGGAGGGACTGAAGCTTTCTTT
cdr3_aa: CASSSPGRGGGTEAFF

v_call: TRBV9
j_call: TRBJ2-4
d_call: TRBD1
clone_size: .
cdr3_nt: TGTGCCAGCAGCGAAGGACAGGGTATGTGGGACATTCAGTACTTC
cdr3_aa: CASSEGQGMWDIQYF

v_call: TRBV6-5
j_call: TRBJ2-7
d_call: .
clone_size: .
cdr3_nt: TGTGCCAACAGTTACTCCCTGGAAGGGATGTACGAGCAGTACTTC
cdr3_aa: CANSYSLEGMYEQYF

v_call: TRBV27
j_call: TRBJ2-1
d_call: TRBD2
clone_size: .
cdr3_nt: TGTGCCAGCAGTTTATCTAGCGGGAAAATCAATGAGCAGTTCTTC
cdr3_aa: CASSLSSGKINEQFF

v_call: TRBV6-5
j_call: TRBJ2-4
d_call: TRBD1
clone_size: .
cdr3_nt: TGTGCCAGCAGTCGGGCAGGGGGCATCTCCTACGAACAGTACTTC
cdr3_aa: CASSRAGGISYEQYF

v_call: TRBV28
j_call: TRBJ2-7
d_call: TRBD2
clone_size: .
cdr3_nt: TGTGCCAGCAGTTCACCAGCGGGAGGGCCCCACGAGCAGTACTTC
cdr3_aa: CASSSPAGGPHEQYF

v_call: TRBV14
j_call: TRBJ2-7
d_call: .
clone_size: few
cdr3_nt: TGTGCCAGCAGCCAAGTCGGAGGGGTGGACGAGCAGTACTTC
cdr3_aa: CASSQVGGVDEQYF

v_call: TRBV20-1
j_call: TRBJ2-7
d_call: TRBD2
clone_size: .
cdr3_nt: TGCAGTGCTAGAGTGTTTCTAGCGGGGGCCTACGAGCAGTACTTC
cdr3_aa: CSARVFLAGAYEQYF

v_call: TRBV3-1
j_call: TRBJ1-2
d_call: .
clone_size: .
cdr3_nt: TGTGCCAGCAGCCAAGGCATCCTCAGGGGAGTTCAGGGCTACACCTTC
cdr3_aa: CASSQGILRGVQGYTF

v_call: TRBV29-1
j_call: TRBJ2-7
d_call: .
clone_size: many
cdr3_nt: TGCAGCGCCGGGGACTTTCCCTACGAGCAGTACTTC
cdr3_aa: CSAGDFPYEQYF

v_call: TRBV7-8
j_call: TRBJ2-1
d_call: TRBD2
clone_size: .
cdr3_nt: TGTGCCAGCAGCTCGCTAGCGGGAGGTATTGAGCAGTTCTTC
cdr3_aa: CASSSLAGGIEQFF

v_call: TRBV29-1
j_call: TRBJ1-4
d_call: .
clone_size: .
cdr3_nt: TGCAGCGCCCTAGCCCTTTTGGGGGGCCCAGGCCGGACTAATGAAAAACTGTTTTTT
cdr3_aa: CSALALLGGPGRTNEKLFF

v_call: TRBV6-6
j_call: TRBJ2-7
d_call: .
clone_size: few
cdr3_nt: TGTGCCAGCAGGCCACCGGGGGGCGGGATACCCTACGAGCAGTACTTC
cdr3_aa: CASRPPGGGIPYEQYF